The text below deals with one T cell receptor (beta chain). Repertoires were generated with immunoSEQ multiplex PCR, while TCRdb's copy carries only in-frame clones and drops some. The table lists roughly 270,000 clones, 85% of them singletons. Cohort assignment relied on participant-reported clinical history. The study counted Cohort 3 donors as recovered given two negative PCRs, clearance, or symptom resolution. The entry originates in a study of blood T cell repertoires in COVID-19. For the study at large: Researchers got acute and convalescent COVID-19 samples from the United States, Italy and Spain.

The clonotype originates from a woman aged 50 to 60 who had recovered from COVID-19. The sample consisted of PBMCs or T cells enriched from blood (not recorded which).

The CDR3 reads CASSLEPGHRSTDTQYF. CDR3 DNA sequence: TGCGCCAGCAGCTTGGAGCCGGGACACCGAAGCACAGATACGCAGTATTTT. The chain carries TRBV5-1 and TRBJ2-3; perhaps TRBD1 as D (6 bases). CDR3 size: 17 residues. V dropped 0 bases and J dropped 0 bases, with 14 bases sitting between them. Germline values: CDR1 SGHRS, CDR2 YFSETQ.